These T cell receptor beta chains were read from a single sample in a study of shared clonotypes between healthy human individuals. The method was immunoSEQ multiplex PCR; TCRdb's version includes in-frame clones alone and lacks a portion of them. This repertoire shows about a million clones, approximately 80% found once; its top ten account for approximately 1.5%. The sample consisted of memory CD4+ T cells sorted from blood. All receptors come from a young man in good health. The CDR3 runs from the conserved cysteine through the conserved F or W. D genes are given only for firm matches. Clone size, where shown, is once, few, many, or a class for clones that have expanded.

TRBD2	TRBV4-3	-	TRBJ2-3	CASSRRLAPSTDTQYF	TGCGCCAGCAGCCGCAGACTAGCCCCTAGCACAGATACGCAGTATTTT
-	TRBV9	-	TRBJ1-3	CASSVADRGSGNTIYF	TGTGCCAGCAGCGTAGCCGACAGAGGCTCTGGAAACACCATATATTTT
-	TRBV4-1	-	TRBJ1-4	CASSQDVRGTGEKLFF	TGCGCCAGCAGCCAAGATGTTCGTGGGACGGGGGAAAAACTGTTTTTT
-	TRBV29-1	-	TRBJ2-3	CSVVGGGRGTDTQYF	TGCAGCGTTGTAGGTGGGGGGCGGGGCACAGATACGCAGTATTTT
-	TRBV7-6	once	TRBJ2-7	CASSLVFRVGEQYF	TGTGCCAGCAGCTTAGTCTTCCGGGTGGGGGAGCAGTACTTC
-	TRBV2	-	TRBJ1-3	CASREGRSSGNTIYF	TGTGCCAGCAGAGAGGGCAGAAGCTCTGGAAACACCATATATTTT
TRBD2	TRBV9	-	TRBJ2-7	CASSATIGGRAGGNEQYF	TGTGCCAGCAGCGCCACCATTGGCGGGAGGGCCGGCGGAAACGAGCAGTACTTC
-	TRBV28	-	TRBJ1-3	CASSHSRLGGNTIYF	TGTGCCAGCAGTCACAGTCGGTTGGGAGGAAACACCATATATTTT
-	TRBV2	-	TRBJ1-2	CASSEEMGVHYGYTF	TGTGCCAGCAGTGAGGAAATGGGGGTCCACTATGGCTACACCTTC
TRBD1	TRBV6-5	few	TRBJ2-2	CASSSTGTVIAGELFF	TGTGCCAGCAGTTCCACGGGGACAGTCATCGCCGGGGAGCTGTTTTTT
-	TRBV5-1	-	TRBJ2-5	CASSLDPGLPPRTQYF	TGCGCCAGCAGCTTGGACCCCGGTTTACCCCCCCGGACCCAGTACTTC
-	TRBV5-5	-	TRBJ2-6	CASSLSARGRSGANVLTF	TGTGCCAGCAGCTTGTCTGCCAGGGGTAGGTCTGGGGCCAACGTCCTGACTTTC
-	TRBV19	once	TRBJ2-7	CASSLPSRGDEQYF	TGTGCCAGTAGTCTTCCTAGCAGGGGCGACGAGCAGTACTTC
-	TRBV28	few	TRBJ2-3	CASSLPGAVTDTQYF	TGTGCCAGCAGTTTACCGGGGGCTGTCACAGATACGCAGTATTTT
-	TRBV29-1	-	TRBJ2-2	CSVESRSSNTGELFF	TGCAGCGTTGAATCCAGGTCCTCGAACACCGGGGAGCTGTTTTTT
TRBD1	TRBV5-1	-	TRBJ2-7	CASSSGTGDSYEQYF	TGCGCCAGCAGTTCCGGGACAGGTGACTCCTACGAGCAGTACTTC
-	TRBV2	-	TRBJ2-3	CASSERLRDTQYF	TGTGCCAGCAGTGAAAGGTTGAGGGATACGCAGTATTTT
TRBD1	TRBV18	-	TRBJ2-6	CASSPPTGGGGANVLTF	TGTGCCAGCTCACCACCGACAGGGGGCGGCGGGGCCAACGTCCTGACTTTC
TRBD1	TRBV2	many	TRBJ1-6	CASSPVGTGASPLHF	TGTGCCAGCAGTCCGGTCGGGACAGGGGCTTCACCCCTCCACTTT
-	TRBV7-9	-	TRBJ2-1	CASSPVDEQFF	TGTGCCAGCAGCCCGGTAGATGAGCAGTTCTTC
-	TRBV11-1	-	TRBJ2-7	CASSFSSEYEQYF	TGTGCCAGCAGCTTTTCGAGTGAGTACGAGCAGTACTTC
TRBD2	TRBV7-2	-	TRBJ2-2	CASSLTSYTGELFF	TGTGCCAGCAGCTTGACTAGCTACACCGGGGAGCTGTTTTTT
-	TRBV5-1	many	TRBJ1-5	CASSSEGRNQPQHF	TGCGCCAGCTCCTCGGAGGGCAGAAATCAGCCCCAGCATTTT
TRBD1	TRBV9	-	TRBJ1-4	CASSTSPGTGPEKLFF	TGTGCCAGCAGCACAAGTCCCGGGACAGGGCCGGAAAAACTGTTTTTT
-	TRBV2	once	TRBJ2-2	CASSAARTKNTGELFF	TGTGCCAGCAGCGCCGCGAGGACAAAGAACACCGGGGAGCTGTTTTTT
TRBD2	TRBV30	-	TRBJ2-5	CAWSLQTSRQETQYF	TGTGCCTGGAGTCTTCAGACTAGCCGCCAAGAGACCCAGTACTTC
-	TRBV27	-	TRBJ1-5	CASSGGTLGNQPQHF	TGTGCCAGCAGTGGGGGGACCCTAGGCAATCAGCCCCAGCATTTT
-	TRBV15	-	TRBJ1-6	CATRSSGQSPLHF	TGTGCCACCAGGTCCTCAGGCCAATCACCCCTCCACTTT
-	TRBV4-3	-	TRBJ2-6	CASSQARGSGANVLTF	TGCGCCAGCAGCCAGGCCAGGGGCTCTGGGGCCAACGTCCTGACTTTC
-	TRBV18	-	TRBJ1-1	CASSPQSPSMNTEAFF	TGTGCCAGCTCACCACAGTCGCCGAGCATGAACACTGAAGCTTTCTTT
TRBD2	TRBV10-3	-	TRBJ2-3	CAISGTSSSPDTQYF	TGTGCCATCAGTGGGACTAGTAGCAGTCCAGATACGCAGTATTTT
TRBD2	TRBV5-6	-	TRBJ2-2	CASSLTSGGTGELFF	TGTGCCAGCAGCTTGACTAGCGGGGGCACCGGGGAGCTGTTTTTT